The rows below give T cell receptor beta chains drawn from one sample of a study of T cell repertoires in cytomegalovirus infection. TCRdb reprocessed the reads via MiXCR and lists one record per CDR3 protein. The table shows 400,000 or so distinct CDR3 sequences, with about 33% occurring only once. Material: PBMCs. The receptor set was obtained from a human donor in good health (CMV status not recorded). Some clones in this sample may be carry-over from other donors' samples. The CDR3 runs from the conserved cysteine through the conserved F or W. Fields, in order: J gene, CDR3 length, clone size, V gene, D gene, CDR3 protein, CDR3 DNA. A D gene is named only where the DNA matches it firmly. Expanded clones get a size class; other rows say once, few or many, or leave the size out.

TRBJ2-3,18,NA,TRBV5-6,TRBD2,CASSLPGTSGGVTDTQYF,TGTGCCAGCAGCCTACCCGGGACTAGCGGGGGCGTCACAGATACGCAGTATTTT
TRBJ2-7,12,NA,TRBV7-2,NA,CASSLRTYEQYF,TGTGCCAGCAGCTTAAGGACCTACGAGCAGTACTTC
TRBJ1-1,18,many,TRBV7-9,TRBD1,CASSRKGDRRDLNTEAFF,TGTGCCAGCAGCCGCAAAGGGGACAGGCGAGACCTGAACACTGAAGCTTTCTTT
TRBJ1-2,14,many,TRBV6-1,NA,CASTRSYIGSGYTF,TGTGCCAGCACCAGATCTTACATCGGGAGCGGCTACACCTTC
TRBJ1-6,15,few,TRBV7-2,TRBD1,CASSQGASYNSPLHF,TGTGCCAGCAGCCAGGGGGCCTCCTATAATTCACCCCTCCACTTT
TRBJ2-7,13,NA,TRBV7-8,NA,CASSIGATYAQYF,TGTGCCAGCAGTATAGGGGCTACCTACGCGCAGTACTTC
TRBJ1-1,15,few,TRBV7-9,NA,CASSSPGRMNTEAFF,TGTGCCAGCAGCTCCCCAGGACGGATGAACACTGAAGCTTTCTTT
TRBJ2-5,15,NA,TRBV6-5,TRBD2,CASSYLGLAGETQYF,TGTGCCAGCAGTTACCTGGGACTAGCGGGGGAGACCCAGTACTTC
TRBJ2-1,13,NA,TRBV19,TRBD2,CASSTVAGDEQFF,TGTGCCAGTAGTACCGTAGCGGGCGATGAGCAGTTCTTC
TRBJ2-7,14,few,TRBV6-5,TRBD1,CASSYGTGGFEQYF,TGTGCCAGCAGTTACGGGACAGGGGGTTTCGAGCAGTACTTC
TRBJ1-2,15,many,TRBV4-3,NA,CASSQDFGFNYGYTF,TGCGCCAGCAGCCAAGATTTTGGGTTCAACTATGGCTACACCTTC
TRBJ1-5,14,NA,TRBV24-1,NA,CATSEGAVNQPQHF,TGTGCCACCAGTGAGGGGGCGGTCAATCAGCCCCAGCATTTT
TRBJ2-5,17,NA,TRBV20-1,TRBD2,CSARAFRSGGPQETQYF,TGCAGTGCTAGAGCGTTTCGTAGCGGGGGGCCTCAAGAGACCCAGTACTTC
TRBJ2-1,15,few,TRBV5-1,NA,CASTTGGSPYNEQFF,TGCGCCAGCACCACCGGGGGCTCCCCCTACAATGAGCAGTTCTTC
TRBJ1-2,13,NA,TRBV12-3/TRBV12-4,NA,CASTPDSVYGYTF,TGTGCCAGCACTCCTGACAGCGTCTATGGCTACACCTTC
TRBJ2-5,14,NA,TRBV15,NA,CATSRAGDGETHYF,TGTGCCACCAGCAGAGCGGGGGATGGAGAGACCCATTACTTC
TRBJ1-1,13,NA,TRBV7-2,TRBD1,CASSLDRGTDHFF,TGTGCCAGCAGCTTGGACAGGGGAACGGATCATTTCTTT
TRBJ2-7,16,NA,TRBV7-2,TRBD2,CASAATTGGPRYEQYF,TGTGCCAGCGCCGCCACGACGGGGGGACCGCGGTACGAGCAGTACTTC
TRBJ1-5,14,NA,TRBV10-3,NA,CAISEGGGTQPQHF,TGTGCCATCAGTGAGGGGGGAGGCACTCAGCCCCAGCATTTT
TRBJ1-2,13,once,TRBV4-2,TRBD1,CASSPDRGGGYTF,TGTGCCAGCAGTCCGGACAGGGGAGGTGGCTACACCTTC
TRBJ2-1,15,NA,TRBV2,TRBD2,CASSVAGGLYNEQFF,TGTGCCAGCAGTGTAGCGGGGGGGCTCTACAATGAGCAGTTCTTC
TRBJ1-1,10,NA,TRBV29-1,NA,CSARDGEAFF,TGCAGCGCAAGGGACGGAGAAGCTTTCTTT
TRBJ2-3,14,NA,TRBV9,TRBD2,CASSVAGGGVTQYF,TGTGCCAGCAGCGTAGCTGGCGGGGGGGTAACGCAGTATTTT
TRBJ2-3,13,once,TRBV29-1,NA,CSVSVGRGDTQYF,TGCAGCGTTTCTGTAGGTCGGGGGGATACGCAGTATTTT
TRBJ1-6,15,NA,TRBV2,NA,CASSEAQQVGSPLHF,TGTGCCAGCAGTGAAGCTCAACAGGTCGGATCACCCCTCCACTTT
TRBJ2-7,15,once,TRBV5-4,NA,CASSGGRGAAYEQYF,TGTGCCAGCAGCGGGGGTCGGGGCGCCGCCTACGAGCAGTACTTC
TRBJ1-4,15,NA,TRBV6-1,TRBD1,CASSYEKGAGEKLFF,TGTGCCAGCAGTTACGAGAAGGGGGCTGGTGAAAAACTGTTTTTT
TRBJ2-5,15,few,TRBV3-1,TRBD2,CASSQVGRGLETQYF,TGTGCCAGCAGCCAAGTCGGGAGGGGATTAGAGACCCAGTACTTC
TRBJ2-1,13,few,TRBV7-9,NA,CASSLLRYNEQFF,TGTGCCAGCAGCTTATTGAGGTACAATGAGCAGTTCTTC
TRBJ1-5,15,NA,TRBV4-2,NA,CASSQDPDSNQPQHF,TGTGCCAGCAGCCAAGATCCAGATAGCAATCAGCCCCAGCATTTT
TRBJ1-1,15,many,TRBV6-2/TRBV6-3,NA,CASSYPQGVGSEAFF,TGTGCCAGCAGTTACCCCCAAGGGGTGGGTTCTGAAGCTTTCTTT
TRBJ2-3,17,few,TRBV20-1,TRBD2,CSARDLLAGDSTDTQYF,TGCAGTGCTAGAGATTTACTAGCGGGGGATAGCACAGATACGCAGTATTTT
TRBJ1-2,13,NA,TRBV20-1,NA,CSATGGLNYGYTF,TGCAGTGCTACGGGGGGGCTTAACTATGGCTACACCTTC
TRBJ2-5,13,NA,TRBV11-2,NA,CASSFRGVETQSF,TGTGCCAGCAGCTTTAGGGGAGTGGAGACCCAGTCCTTC
TRBJ1-1,16,NA,TRBV4-1,NA,CSSSQEWPEGGTEAFF,TGCTCCAGCAGCCAAGAATGGCCGGAGGGGGGCACTGAAGCTTTCTTT
TRBJ1-1,13,many,TRBV10-3,NA,CAITGHLETEAFF,TGTGCCATCACGGGACACCTAGAGACTGAAGCTTTCTTT
TRBJ2-1,12,many,TRBV7-8,NA,CASSLRAPEQFF,TGTGCCAGCAGCTTACGGGCCCCCGAGCAGTTCTTC
TRBJ2-5,16,NA,TRBV14,TRBD1,CASSPRGQGVRETQYF,TGTGCCAGCAGTCCAAGAGGACAGGGGGTACGAGAGACCCAGTACTTC
TRBJ2-7,13,many,TRBV11-2,NA,CASATPGLYEQYF,TGTGCCTCCGCAACACCCGGACTATACGAGCAGTACTTC
TRBJ2-5,11,many,TRBV29-1,NA,CSGRWMETQYF,TGCAGCGGCAGGTGGATGGAGACCCAGTACTTC
TRBJ1-2,14,NA,TRBV6-2/TRBV6-3,NA,CASSRDRLNYGYTF,TGTGCCAGCAGTCGGGACCGCCTTAACTATGGCTACACCTTC
TRBJ2-1,17,NA,TRBV5-4,TRBD2,CASSLGSRGGRDNEQFF,TGTGCCAGCAGCTTGGGCTCGCGGGGAGGGAGGGACAATGAGCAGTTCTTC
TRBJ1-5,12,NA,TRBV6-2/TRBV6-3,NA,CASANSNQPQHF,TGTGCCAGCGCAAACAGCAATCAGCCCCAGCATTTT
TRBJ2-1,13,few,TRBV2,NA,CASSEALGAEQFF,TGTGCCAGCAGTGAAGCGCTGGGGGCAGAGCAGTTCTTC
TRBJ2-1,15,NA,TRBV2,NA,CASRNVAGADNEQFF,TGTGCCAGCAGGAACGTGGCAGGGGCTGACAATGAGCAGTTCTTC
TRBJ1-5,16,few,TRBV7-6,NA,CASSLASWSGNQPQHF,TGTGCCAGCAGCTTAGCTTCCTGGAGTGGAAATCAGCCCCAGCATTTT
TRBJ2-2,16,NA,TRBV24-1,TRBD1,CATSDSWTGFGGELFF,TGTGCCACCAGTGATTCATGGACAGGGTTCGGCGGGGAGCTGTTTTTT
TRBJ1-4,17,many,TRBV7-6,TRBD1,CASSFSPAGQVVEKLFF,TGTGCCAGCAGCTTTTCCCCCGCGGGACAGGTGGTTGAAAAACTGTTTTTT
TRBJ2-4,14,NA,TRBV20-1,NA,CSARDKGSKNIQYF,TGCAGTGCTAGAGATAAAGGCTCCAAAAACATTCAGTACTTC
TRBJ1-2,14,many,TRBV4-1,NA,CASSQGAGSYGYTF,TGCGCCAGCAGCCAAGGGGCAGGTAGCTATGGCTACACCTTC
TRBJ1-6,13,few,TRBV5-6,NA,CASSEERNSPLHF,TGTGCCAGCAGTGAGGAACGAAATTCACCCCTCCACTTT